This TCR beta chain was identified during a study of response to subunit inactivated influenza vaccine (dated 2018 in TCRdb). As for the study more broadly: The study used deep quantitative T cell receptor repertoire profiling to track responses to a trivalent subunit inactivated influenza vaccine. Here is what the overall study found, with its caveats: It was suggested by the authors that each seasonal influenza vaccination may recruit only a limited number of new T cells.

Including the terminal cysteine and phenylalanine, the CDR3 comprises 14 residues. The DNA shown is the 42-base CDR3, in frame from base 1. CDR1 is given as SEHNR and CDR2 as FQNEAQ, both from the germline V gene (reference sequence). Here V drops 6 bases and J drops 12 bases, and the junction holds 10 bases not matched to any gene. This clonotype was found many times. Its antigen has not been determined. Base qualities are not provided; no much larger clone lies one nucleotide away. Preparation of the library involved RT-PCR. Sequencing instrument: Illumina HiSeq 2500. TCRdb trimmed the raw reads at Q25, called clones with MiXCR and kept productive beta chains. When rows share a CDR3 protein, they turn into one entry using the most common DNA and genes. The table for this sample lists about 570,000 distinct CDR3 sequences; 11% of them were counted only once. 11% of the sample belongs to the ten largest clones.

This sample was shared with a second study, whose subject was T cells expressing NK-cell markers. According to the second study: 5'RACE template switching, by which a universal primer site and unique molecular identifiers were added, was used to make TCR beta cDNA libraries. TCR beta-chain repertoires were profiled in sorted CD3+CD56+NKG2C+, CD3+CD56+NKG2C- and CD3+CD56-NKG2C+ T-cell subsets from several donors. Among the eight sequenced donors, only one was HCMV-seronegative, while the other seven were HCMV-seropositive. In several experiments an anti-gammadeltaTCR antibody was added to restrict sorting to alphabetaTCR-expressing T cells. In roughly six donors, the dominant CD3+CD56+NKG2C+ clonotypes ranked among the top 10 CD8+ clonotypes, making up roughly 1.0-8% of CD8+ T cells. Those dominant clonotypes were again the most abundant among CD3+CD56-NKG2C+ cells in a handful of donors, at 28.3-60.1%. Whether the expanded NKG2C-expressing T cell clones were specific for HCMV antigens was left unclear. All eight donors whose samples were sequenced were randomly selected healthy volunteers, three of them men and five women. HCMV-specific IgG was detected in serum with a commercial ELISA kit to determine HCMV serostatus. Peripheral blood mononuclear cells were isolated from blood by Ficoll density gradient centrifugation. For a handful of donors, bulk peripheral blood T-cell repertoires were also sequenced from unsorted PBMC. Priming for cDNA synthesis came from the TCR beta constant segment, and two successive PCR amplification steps followed. Illumina HiSeq 2000/2500, MiSeq or NextSeq was used to sequence libraries as 2 x 150 bp reads. MIGEC was used to demultiplex reads and group reads by UMI, and MiTCR was used to assemble and quantify clonotypes. To remove erroneous sequences, TCR cDNA sequences were retained only when supported by two or more reads. The tcR package was used for downstream repertoire analysis, and clonotypes were matched between fractions using CDR3 nucleotide sequence together with V segment. Antigen specificity was annotated against VDJdb with VDJmatch, allowing one amino acid substitution in CDR3.

The sequencing here drew on PBMCs from blood, taken on the day of vaccination. The sequence derives from a man aged 50-59 years who received an inactivated influenza vaccine. Donor details come from another sample of the same person, matched by shared clones. The V and J genes are TRBV7-9 and TRBJ1-4; 10 central nucleotides agree with TRBD1. The CDR3 region has the sequence CASSKGQGIGELFF. In nucleotides, the sequence is TGTGCCAGCAGTAAGGGACAGGGGATCGGGGAACTGTTTTTT.